The next 28 T cell receptor beta chains were all read from a single sample in a study of beta chain features in type 1 diabetes. General observations from the study: When Type 1 diabetes patients were examined, their TCRB CDR3s proved moderately but significantly shorter in all four CD4+ subsets.

Expressed TCRB transcripts got sequenced, as all isolated RNA was reverse transcribed. Profiled with immunoSEQ multiplex PCR; TCRdb holds only in-frame clones, not every one. The sample shows 640,000 or so clones, 11% to 15% of them seen only once. Antigens of these TCRs are unknown. Source material: naive CD4+ T cells from blood. These TCRs come from a man aged 18 to 29 with type 1 diabetes.

This chain joins TRBV19 and TRBJ2-6; D is ambiguous. Germline CDR1 and CDR2: LNHDA and SQIVND (reference sequence). This CDR3 spans 15 amino acids. V gave up 4 bases and J gave up 0 bases, with 7 bases separating them. CDR3 bases: TGTGCCAGTAGTACAGGAAACTCTGGGGCCAACGTCCTGACTTTC. The encoded protein is CASSTGNSGANVLTF. The variable domain in full, completed from reference TRBV19 and TRBJ2-6, reads DGGITQSPKYLFRKEGQNVTLSCEQNLNHDAMYWYRQDPGQGLRLIYYSQIVNDFQKGDIAEGYSVSREKKESFPLTVTSAQKNPTAFYLCASSTGNSGANVLTFGAGSRLTVL.

J is TRBJ2-7 and V is TRBV25-1, with TRBD1 identical over 7 bases. Germline CDR1 MGHDK, CDR2 SYGVNS. This CDR3 has 14 amino acids. The V gene end was trimmed by 4 bases and the J gene end by 4 bases; junction bases not matched to a gene: 7. The CDR3, as DNA: TGTGCCAGCAGTGGACACAGGGGAGAATACGAGCAGTACTTC. Amino acid sequence: CASSGHRGEYEQYF.

This clone was counted only a few times. The chain links TRBV6-1 to TRBJ2-7; D unclear. The CDR3 contains 12 residues. CDR1 MNHNS and CDR2 SASEGT come from the germline V gene. The germline V and J ends were trimmed by 3 bases and 6 bases, with 9 bases remaining between them. CDR3 loop: CASSEVTVEQYF. CDR3 nucleotides: TGTGCCAGCAGTGAGGTAACTGTCGAGCAGTACTTC.

Only a few counts were recorded for this clone. The chain links TRBV6-1 to TRBJ2-1; TRBD2 is a possible D gene (6 bases). Looked up from germline, CDR1 is MNHNS and CDR2 is SASEGT. This CDR3 contains 13 residues. Trimming cost V 6 bases and J 3 bases, with 9 bases left between them. CDR3 sequence reads: CASSNGGYNEQFF. The CDR3 nucleotides read TGTGCCAGCAGCAACGGGGGCTACAATGAGCAGTTCTTC.

This clone turned up a few times. The same CDR3 is also encoded by other DNA sequences in this sample. This chain's CDR3 is CASSRGYGYTF. The CDR3 DNA follows: TGTGCCAGCAGCCGAGGCTATGGCTACACCTTC. The rearrangement links TRBV7-9 to TRBJ1-2; D remains ambiguous. V lost 5 bases and J 4 bases, leaving 5 bases between the germline ends. Germline V gene data show CDR1 as SEHNR and CDR2 as FQNEAQ (reference sequence). The length of the CDR3 is 11 residues.

V and J are TRBV28 and TRBJ1-2; D call uncertain. The germline V gene has CDR1 MDHEN and CDR2 SYDVKM. With 5 bases removed from V and 8 bases from J, the gap between germline ends came to 21 bases. CDR3 length equals 15 residues. The CDR3 spells CASSARRRQLLGYTF. CDR3 nucleotide sequence: TGTGCCAGCAGTGCCCGCCGCCGGCAGTTATTAGGCTACACCTTC.

The chain links TRBV15 to TRBJ2-7; no reliable D call. This CDR3 region has 14 residues. Trimming pared 0 bases from V and 0 bases from J, leaving 6 bases between. Germline CDR1 is LNHNV and CDR2 is YYDKDF (reference sequence). The CDR3 protein is CATSRDTDSYEQYF. In DNA form, the CDR3 reads TGTGCCACCAGCAGAGATACGGACTCCTACGAGCAGTACTTC.

The chain couples TRBV30 to TRBJ2-1, with 7 bases identical to TRBD1. J lost 1 base, V lost 8 bases, and 17 bases had no gene match. The CDR3 contains 17 residues. Germline V gives CDR1 GTSNPN, CDR2 SVGIG (reference sequence). CDR3 loop: CAGNRDSGLWSYNEQFF. DNA for the CDR3: TGTGCCGGCAACCGGGACAGTGGTCTCTGGTCCTACAATGAGCAGTTCTTC.

This clone appeared a few times. The V gene is TRBV5-4, the J gene TRBJ2-7; D could derive from TRBD1 or TRBD2 (5 bases each). The germline V gene has CDR1 SGHNT and CDR2 YYREEE (reference sequence). With 2 bases removed from V and 7 bases from J, the gap between germline ends came to 19 bases. The CDR3 length is 15 residues. CDR3 amino acids: CASSFINRGVFEQYF. CDR3 in DNA: TGTGCCAGCAGCTTTATTAATAGGGGAGTCTTTGAGCAGTACTTC.

The chain links TRBV18 to TRBJ1-4; the D is unclear. The V and J ends lost 2 bases and 6 bases respectively, with 4 bases between them. The CDR3 is made up of 12 amino acids. The germline gives CDR1 KGHSH, CDR2 LQKENI. Written as DNA, the CDR3 is TGTGCCAGCTCACCAGGGGATGAAAAACTGTTTTTT. Translation gives CASSPGDEKLFF.

This clone was counted a few times. V usage is TRBV5-6 and J usage is TRBJ1-1, with unresolved D. Germline CDR1 reads SGHDT; CDR2 reads YYEEEE. This CDR3 spans 14 amino acids. V shed 4 bases and J shed 3 bases, with 13 bases lying between them. CDR3 residues: CASSTNPADTEAFF. The CDR3 DNA reads as TGTGCCAGCAGCACCAACCCGGCGGACACTGAAGCTTTCTTT.

J is TRBJ2-3 and V is TRBV11-2, with 7 bases matching TRBD1. V gave up 5 bases and J gave up 1 base; unmatched junction bases: 3. This CDR3 is 14 amino acids long. CDR1 and CDR2 (germline): SGHAT, FQNNGV. The DNA for the CDR3 is TGTGCCAGCAGCCTTGGACAGGGCACAGATACGCAGTATTTT. The encoded protein is CASSLGQGTDTQYF.

A few counts support this clone. This chain joins TRBV29-1 and TRBJ1-4; perhaps TRBD1 as D (6 bases). V lost 0 bases and J 3 bases, leaving 11 bases between the germline ends. The germline V gene encodes CDR1 SQVTM and CDR2 ANQGSEA. CDR3 length: 15 amino acids. As DNA, the CDR3 is TGCAGCGTTGAAGATAGGGGGGGAGCTAATGAAAAACTGTTTTTT. This sequence encodes CSVEDRGGANEKLFF.

This clone was detected a few times. V usage is TRBV7-2 and J usage is TRBJ1-4; 7 bases agree with TRBD1. Per germline, CDR1 SGHTA and CDR2 FQGNSA. V dropped 5 bases and J dropped 3; count of bases not matched to a gene: 15. CDR3 size: 18 residues. The CDR3 DNA is TGTGCCAGCAGCGACCCGGGACAGACGCTTTACGCTAATGAAAAACTGTTTTTT. Its protein is CASSDPGQTLYANEKLFF.

This clone was observed a few times. The chain couples TRBV29-1 to TRBJ2-7, with D perhaps given as TRBD1 or TRBD2 (5 bases each). The CDR3 extends over 16 amino acids. Germline CDR1 and CDR2: SQVTM and ANQGSEA. Trimming removed 0 bases from V and 4 bases from J, with 19 bases in between. The CDR3 sequence is CSVEDPRGPGLYEQYF. Written as DNA, the CDR3 is TGCAGCGTTGAAGATCCGAGGGGTCCGGGTCTTTACGAGCAGTACTTC.

The chain links TRBV30 to TRBJ1-1, with D uncertain. With 0 bases removed from V and 1 base from J, the gap between germline ends came to 15 bases. In germline, CDR1 is GTSNPN, CDR2 SVGIG (reference sequence). CDR3 length: 16 amino acids. In DNA, the CDR3 is TGTGCCTGGAGTGTATTAGCTCTGGAGGGGAACACTGAAGCTTTCTTT. This encodes CAWSVLALEGNTEAFF.

This clone has a handful of counts. The J gene is TRBJ1-2, the V gene TRBV27, with a possible D match to TRBD1 (6 bases). Germline V gives CDR1 MNHEY, CDR2 SMNVEV (reference sequence). The V end lost 6 bases, the J end lost 4 bases, and 12 bases lay between the germline ends. This CDR3 has 13 amino acids. CDR3 region: CASRYRVGYGYTF. The DNA of the CDR3 is TGTGCCAGCAGATACAGGGTGGGCTATGGCTACACCTTC.

This chain connects TRBV28 to TRBJ1-6; D is unclear. Between the trimmed V and J ends, which lost 5 bases and 14 bases, there was a span of 16 bases. The CDR3 spans 13 residues. Germline CDR1 and CDR2: MDHEN and SYDVKM. The CDR3: CASSPQVATTLHF. CDR3 coding DNA: TGTGCCAGCAGTCCCCAGGTGGCGACGACCCTCCACTTT.

The genes are TRBV27 and TRBJ2-6; D is unresolved. The V gene's germline CDR1 is MNHEY and CDR2 SMNVEV (reference sequence). This CDR3 has 18 amino acids. The ends were cut back, 1 base at V and 2 bases at J, with 15 bases in the middle. The DNA for the CDR3 is TGTGCCAGCAGTTTATGGACGCAGGTAAAGCCTGGGGCCAACGTCCTGACTTTC. It codes for CASSLWTQVKPGANVLTF.

This clone occurred a few times. This chain joins TRBV6-1 and TRBJ2-7, with 8 positions matching TRBD1. The length of the CDR3 is 13 residues. The V segment lost 6 bases and the J segment 3 bases; nucleotides outside the gene matches: 4. Germline V lookup: CDR1 MNHNS, CDR2 SASEGT. CDR3 protein: CASRGQGFYEQYF. CDR3 DNA sequence: TGTGCCAGCAGAGGACAGGGCTTCTACGAGCAGTACTTC.

V gene TRBV9 combines with J gene TRBJ1-2, with 9 bases that match TRBD1. CDR3 length: 15 residues. Germline-derived CDR1 and CDR2 are SGDLS and YYNGEE. The V and J ends lost 0 bases and 6 bases, in that order; junction bases with no gene match: 6. CDR3 sequence reads: CASSVEQGAFDGYTF. DNA of the CDR3: TGTGCCAGCAGCGTAGAACAGGGGGCGTTTGATGGCTACACCTTC.

In this sample, this clone turned up a few times. The chain joins TRBV30 to TRBJ2-5; D remains unclear. The V end lost 1 base, the J end lost 2 bases, and 11 bases lay between the germline ends. CDR1 GTSNPN and CDR2 SVGIG come from the germline V gene (reference sequence). This CDR3 is built from 14 residues. The CDR3 sequence is CAWSAPDGQETQYF. The CDR3 DNA reads as TGTGCCTGGAGTGCCCCGGACGGACAAGAGACCCAGTACTTC.

This clone was observed a few times. This rearrangement joins TRBV27 to TRBJ2-3; 11 nucleotides line up with TRBD1. This CDR3 is 15 amino acids long. Germline CDR1 is MNHEY and CDR2 is SMNVEV (reference sequence). The V segment lost 8 bases and the J segment 1 base; nucleotides outside the gene matches: 5. Here the CDR3 DNA reads TGTGCCAGCGGGGAGGACAGGGGGCGCACAGATACGCAGTATTTT. Encoded protein: CASGEDRGRTDTQYF.

This CDR3 reads CAISAGGGNEKLFF. CDR3 sequence (DNA): TGTGCCATCAGTGCTGGCGGGGGTAATGAAAAACTGTTTTTT. The chain employs TRBV10-3 and TRBJ1-4, with D maybe TRBD1 (5 bases). Trimming took 4 bases from V and 4 from J, leaving 10 bases between them. Germline loops: CDR1 ENHRY, CDR2 SYGVKD. The CDR3 sequence is 14 residues long.

J is TRBJ2-7 and V is TRBV18; a possible D gene is TRBD2 (6 bases). Germline V gives CDR1 KGHSH, CDR2 LQKENI. V shed 1 base and J shed 0 bases, with 13 bases lying between them. The CDR3 is made up of 16 amino acids. CDR3 nucleotides: TGTGCCAGCTCACCACAGGGACTCCTGAGCTCCTACGAGCAGTACTTC. Translated: CASSPQGLLSSYEQYF.

This clone was seen more than once but under ten times. The gene calls are TRBV18 and TRBJ1-1; D remains unclear. Germline V lookup: CDR1 KGHSH, CDR2 LQKENI. V was pared by 6 bases and J by 0 bases, with 11 bases between. The CDR3 is 14 amino acids. The chain's CDR3 is CASSQGGLNTEAFF. CDR3 sequence (DNA): TGTGCCAGCTCCCAAGGAGGTCTGAACACTGAAGCTTTCTTT.

This clone was seen only a few times. The chain uses TRBV18 and TRBJ2-1; D gene ambiguous. V lost 3 bases to trimming and J lost 9 bases, with 12 bases between them. CDR3 length: 13 residues. The germline CDR1 and CDR2 sequences are KGHSH and LQKENI. Written as DNA, the CDR3 is TGTGCCAGCTCACCGGCCGGGCTCATTGAGCAGTTCTTC. Residues: CASSPAGLIEQFF.

The chain is built from TRBV11-3 and TRBJ2-1, with 8 bases fitting TRBD1. The V and J ends lost 4 bases and 5 bases, in that order; junction bases with no gene match: 7. The V gene's germline CDR1 is SGHNT and CDR2 YENEEA. CDR3 length: 15 amino acids. DNA for the CDR3: TGTGCCAGCAGCTCAGGACAGGGTTCGCACAATGAGCAGTTCTTC. This codes for CASSSGQGSHNEQFF. The whole variable domain, remainder taken from reference TRBV11-3 and TRBJ2-1, is EAGVVQSPRYKIIEKKQPVAFWCNPISGHNTLYWYLQNLGQGPELLIRYENEEAVDDSQLPKDRFSAERLKGVDSTLKIQPAELGDSAVYLCASSSGQGSHNEQFFGPGTRLTVL.